One sample yielded the 26 T cell receptor beta chains listed below, sequenced in a study of cytomegalovirus exposure and HLA in healthy donors. The PCR employed 60 Vbeta primers together with 13 Jbeta primers. This table comes from immunoSEQ multiplex PCR, and its TCRdb copy is limited to in-frame clones, with some not included. The sample includes around 120,000 clones, 80% seen only once; the top ten take 7.5% to 9.5%. Sequences were obtained from PBMCs. Receptors were obtained from a female donor in good health and CMV-seropositive.

Comment on this clone: The junction and the germline gene differ at one end; a read error may be behind it. The chain joins TRBV2 to TRBJ1-5; possible D gene TRBD1, 6 bases. The CDR3 extends over 14 amino acids. The V gene's germline CDR1 is SNHLY and CDR2 FYNNEI. The CDR3 loop reads CASSPDSSSQPQHF. Written as DNA, the CDR3 is TGTGCCAGCAGCCCGGACAGCAGCAGTCAGCCCCAGCATTTT.

Concerning this clone itself: This same CDR3 is encoded by further DNA sequences in the sample. J is TRBJ1-1 and V is TRBV18; D uncertain. CDR1 and CDR2 (germline): KGHSH, LQKENI. The CDR3 length is 13 residues. Trimming took off 6 bases at V and 1 base at J, with 9 bases between the two ends. CDR3 amino acids: CASSSGENTEAFF. CDR3 coding DNA: TGTGCCAGCTCGTCTGGAGAGAACACTGAAGCTTTCTTT.

This clone has more than one count but fewer than ten. The chain has TRBV6-5 and TRBJ1-2; 11 positions agree with TRBD1. Per germline, CDR1 MNHEY and CDR2 SVGAGI. Trimming at V came to 5 bases and at J to 6 bases, leaving 2 bases not matched to a gene. This CDR3 is built from 13 residues. The CDR3 DNA reads as TGTGCCAGCAGTCGGACAGGGGGCGATGGCTACACCTTC. This gives the protein CASSRTGGDGYTF.

This chain uses TRBV7-2 with TRBJ1-1, with 7 bases aligning to TRBD1. In germline, CDR1 is SGHTA, CDR2 FQGNSA. J gave up 0 bases and V 5 bases, and 6 bases lay outside the gene matches. The CDR3 is made up of 15 amino acids. CDR3 in DNA: TGTGCCAGCAGCCCCCGACAGGGCCTGAACACTGAAGCTTTCTTT. Protein: CASSPRQGLNTEAFF.

In this sample, this clone turned up a few times. V gene TRBV6-1 combines with J gene TRBJ1-1; 9 bases agree with TRBD1. The CDR3 extends over 14 amino acids. The germline gives CDR1 MNHNS, CDR2 SASEGT. J lost 4 bases, V lost 7 bases, and 7 bases had no gene match. CDR3 sequence: CASTIGQGLTEAFF. Here the CDR3 DNA reads TGTGCCAGCACGATAGGACAGGGGCTCACTGAAGCTTTCTTT.

About this clone: Compared with germline, one end of the junction differs, possibly owing to a read error. The chain joins TRBV7-7 to TRBJ2-5; a weak D match, TRBD2 (5 bases). Germline loops: CDR1 SSHAT, CDR2 FNYEAQ (reference sequence). There are 15 residues in the CDR3. CDR3 amino acids: CASSFSYGEQETQYF. The CDR3 bases are TGTGCTAGCAGCTTTTCTTATGGGGAGCAAGAGACCCAGTACTTC.

The chain recombines TRBV29-1 with TRBJ2-2; D uncertain. The CDR3 is 13 amino acids. V lost 7 bases, J lost 4 bases, and 13 bases lay in between. In germline, CDR1 is SQVTM, CDR2 ANQGSEA. CDR3 in amino acids: CSATPRLTGELFF. CDR3 nucleotide sequence: TGCAGCGCCACCCCCCGACTCACCGGGGAGCTGTTTTTT.

This chain joins TRBV30 and TRBJ1-5; D gene ambiguous. The V end lost 1 base, the J end lost 9 bases, and 7 bases lay between the germline ends. The CDR3 extends over 11 amino acids. Germline CDR1 and CDR2: GTSNPN and SVGIG (reference sequence). CDR3 amino acids: CAWSASGPQHF. CDR3 coding DNA: TGTGCCTGGAGTGCGTCCGGGCCCCAGCATTTT. The full variable domain, in which reference TRBV30 and TRBJ1-5 provide the parts outside the CDR3, is SQTIHQWPATLVQPVGSPLSLECTVEGTSNPNLYWYRQAAGRGLQLLFYSVGIGQISSEVPQNLSASRPQDRQFILSSKKLLLSDSGFYLCAWSASGPQHFGDGTRLSIL.

The gene calls are TRBV7-3 and TRBJ2-1; 8 positions agree with TRBD1. The germline V gene has CDR1 SGHTA and CDR2 FQGTGA. This CDR3 contains 15 residues. The V and J ends lost 5 bases and 4 bases, in that order; junction bases with no gene match: 7. The CDR3 here is CASSPRTGMYNEQFF. DNA of the CDR3: TGTGCCAGCAGCCCAAGGACAGGGATGTACAATGAGCAGTTCTTC.

This clone was observed a handful of times. The genes are TRBV30 and TRBJ1-1; D call uncertain. The CDR3 sequence is 13 residues long. Trimming pared 2 bases from V and 6 bases from J, leaving 13 bases between. Per the germline V gene, CDR1 is GTSNPN and CDR2 is SVGIG (reference sequence). The CDR3 is CAWSRVWPPEAFF. In DNA form, the CDR3 reads TGTGCCTGGAGTCGGGTCTGGCCGCCTGAAGCTTTCTTT.

This clone occurred a few times. The V gene is TRBV5-6, the J gene TRBJ1-4; TRBD1 matches 8 bases. Per the germline V gene, CDR1 is SGHDT and CDR2 is YYEEEE. J gave up 8 bases and V 4 bases, and 7 bases lay outside the gene matches. The CDR3 spans 14 residues. The CDR3, as DNA: TGTGCCAGCAGCCCTACCGGGACAGGAGAAAAACTGTTTTTT. This sequence encodes CASSPTGTGEKLFF.

The chain joins TRBV29-1 to TRBJ2-5; a weak D match, TRBD1 (6 bases). Germline CDR1 and CDR2: SQVTM and ANQGSEA. The CDR3 is 13 residues long. V was cut by 4 bases and J by 5 bases, with 14 bases left in between. CDR3 in DNA: TGCAGCGTTGGCGAAGGGGGTTGGGAGACCCAGTACTTC. Amino acids: CSVGEGGWETQYF. Using reference TRBV29-1 and TRBJ2-5 for the parts outside the CDR3, the full variable domain is SAVISQKPSRDICQRGTSLTIQCQVDSQVTMMFWYRQQPGQSLTLIATANQGSEATYESGFVIDKFPISRPNLTFSTLTVSNMSPEDSSIYLCSVGEGGWETQYFGPGTRLLVL.

The rearrangement links TRBV18 to TRBJ2-1; possibly TRBD1 for D (5 bases). V was pared by 3 bases and J by 1 base, with 16 bases between. Germline-derived CDR1 and CDR2 are KGHSH and LQKENI. This CDR3 has 17 residues. CDR3 coding DNA: TGTGCCAGCTCACCCCTCGGGCAGGGCTTTTCCTACAATGAGCAGTTCTTC. The encoded protein is CASSPLGQGFSYNEQFF. The variable domain in full, completed from reference TRBV18 and TRBJ2-1, reads NAGVMQNPRHLVRRRGQEARLRCSPMKGHSHVYWYRQLPEEGLKFMVYLQKENIIDESGMPKERFSAEFPKEGPSILRIQQVVRGDSAAYFCASSPLGQGFSYNEQFFGPGTRLTVL.

The rearrangement links TRBV5-1 to TRBJ2-7, with 7 bases fitting TRBD1. This CDR3 spans 16 amino acids. The junction had 13 bases not matched to a gene; V was cut back by 4 bases and J by 3 bases. Germline CDR1 SGHRS, CDR2 YFSETQ. The CDR3 protein is CASSVGRQGPNYEQYF. Here the CDR3 DNA reads TGCGCCAGCAGCGTCGGAAGACAGGGACCCAACTACGAGCAGTACTTC.

The rearrangement uses TRBV5-6 and TRBJ1-5; 8 bases agree with TRBD1. In germline, CDR1 is SGHDT, CDR2 YYEEEE. The V segment lost 4 bases and the J segment 6 bases; nucleotides outside the gene matches: 15. The CDR3 length is 17 residues. The CDR3 here is CASSPGQGRKRVQPQHF. The CDR3, as DNA: TGTGCCAGCAGCCCTGGACAGGGAAGGAAGAGGGTTCAGCCCCAGCATTTT.

This clone came up a few times. The genes are TRBV5-6 and TRBJ1-1; D is ambiguous. Trimming pared 1 base from V and 1 base from J, leaving 8 bases between. Germline V CDR1 and CDR2: SGHDT, YYEEEE. This CDR3 is built from 14 residues. As DNA, the CDR3 is TGTGCCAGCAGCTTGTTCCGGGGGAACACTGAAGCTTTCTTT. Amino acid sequence: CASSLFRGNTEAFF. Based on the CDR3 plus reference TRBV5-6 and TRBJ1-1, the full variable domain is DAGVTQSPTHLIKTRGQQVTLRCSPKSGHDTVSWYQQALGQGPQFIFQYYEEEERQRGNFPDRFSGHQFPNYSSELNVNALLLGDSALYLCASSLFRGNTEAFFGQGTRLTVV.

This chain connects TRBV7-9 to TRBJ1-3; D possibly corresponds to TRBD1 (5 bases). V lost 5 bases and J lost 4, with 15 bases in between. This CDR3 contains 15 residues. Germline V CDR1 and CDR2: SEHNR, FQNEAQ (reference sequence). CDR3 sequence: CASSAQVTGGNTIYF. As DNA, the CDR3 is TGTGCCAGCAGCGCACAGGTCACCGGCGGAAACACCATATATTTT.

In its sample, this clone was seen once. The rearrangement links TRBV7-3 to TRBJ2-3, with D possibly being TRBD2 (6 bases). CDR1 is SGHTA, CDR2 FQGTGA, per germline. This CDR3 is built from 14 residues. V lost 2 bases, J lost 5 bases, and 11 bases lay in between. The CDR3 DNA is TGTGCCAGCAGCTTAGGAGGGTATGGAGATACGCAGTATTTT. This codes for CASSLGGYGDTQYF.

The chain uses TRBV2 and TRBJ2-5, with 10 bases lining up with TRBD2. After removal of 6 bases from V and 2 bases from J, the junction contained 6 bases not matched to a gene. Germline V gene data show CDR1 as SNHLY and CDR2 as FYNNEI. This CDR3 is built from 15 residues. DNA for the CDR3: TGTGCCAGCAGCGGTGGACTAGCGGTACAAGAGACCCAGTACTTC. Amino acids: CASSGGLAVQETQYF.

This chain uses TRBV28 with TRBJ1-1; possibly TRBD1 for D (6 bases). V shed 6 bases and J shed 4 bases, with 33 bases lying between them. The CDR3 spans 20 residues. The germline CDR1 and CDR2 sequences are MDHEN and SYDVKM. The CDR3 region has the DNA TGTGCCAGCAGCCTTAGGGGAGGGACGGGGGCGTTAGTTATAGTCACTGAAGCTTTCTTT. Protein sequence: CASSLRGGTGALVIVTEAFF.

This clone was detected only once. V gene TRBV5-6 combines with J gene TRBJ2-5; a possible D gene is TRBD2 (6 bases). Trimming pared 5 bases from V and 3 bases from J, leaving 14 bases between. Looked up from germline, CDR1 is SGHDT and CDR2 is YYEEEE. The CDR3 is 14 residues long. The CDR3 sequence: CASRWGVQEETQYF. The CDR3 nucleotides read TGTGCCAGCAGATGGGGGGTCCAAGAAGAGACCCAGTACTTC.

This clone occurred once. V gene TRBV29-1 combines with J gene TRBJ2-5; the D gene is possibly TRBD2 (5 bases). The V gene's germline CDR1 is SQVTM and CDR2 ANQGSEA. The CDR3 spans 14 residues. The CDR3 DNA follows: TGCACCTCGTTGGAGGTTCAGTCCCAAGAGACCCAGTACTTC. It specifies CTSLEVQSQETQYF. Supplemented by reference TRBV29-1 and TRBJ2-5, the full variable domain reads SAVISQKPSRDICQRGTSLTIQCQVDSQVTMMFWYRQQPGQSLTLIATANQGSEATYESGFVIDKFPISRPNLTFSTLTVSNMSPEDSSIYLCTSLEVQSQETQYFGPGTRLLVL.

This clone has just a few counts. The J gene is TRBJ2-3, the V gene TRBV7-3; the match to TRBD1 covers 7 bases. This CDR3 region has 16 residues. The junction had 7 bases not matched to a gene; V was cut back by 3 bases and J by 1 base. Germline loops: CDR1 SGHTA, CDR2 FQGTGA. The CDR3 region has the DNA TGTGCCAGCAGCTTGAAGACAGGGAGAGGCACAGATACGCAGTATTTT. Translation: CASSLKTGRGTDTQYF.

The genes are TRBV30 and TRBJ2-3; 7 bases fit TRBD2. Germline V CDR1 and CDR2: GTSNPN, SVGIG (reference sequence). The CDR3 has 16 residues. Trimming cost V 0 bases and J 0 bases; bases outside gene matches: 6. The CDR3 nucleotides read TGTGCCTGGAGTGTTCTGAGCGGGACTAGCACAGATACGCAGTATTTT. Protein sequence: CAWSVLSGTSTDTQYF.

The rearrangement links TRBV5-1 to TRBJ2-1; 11 positions agree with TRBD2. The CDR3 spans 15 residues. The V gene end was trimmed by 6 bases and the J gene end by 6 bases; junction bases not matched to a gene: 8. CDR1 and CDR2 from the germline V gene are SGHRS and YFSETQ. The CDR3 loop reads CASTRLAGGINEQFF. For the CDR3, the DNA is TGCGCCAGCACCCGGCTAGCGGGGGGTATCAATGAGCAGTTCTTC. Using reference TRBV5-1 and TRBJ2-1 for the parts outside the CDR3, the full variable domain is KAGVTQTPRYLIKTRGQQVTLSCSPISGHRSVSWYQQTPGQGLQFLFEYFSETQRNKGNFPGRFSGRQFSNSRSEMNVSTLELGDSALYLCASTRLAGGINEQFFGPGTRLTVL.

The chain carries TRBV2 and TRBJ1-5; TRBD1 is a possible D gene (6 bases). V lost 6 bases, J lost 3 bases, and 15 bases lay in between. The CDR3 is made up of 15 amino acids. Germline values: CDR1 SNHLY, CDR2 FYNNEI. As DNA, the CDR3 is TGTGCCAGCAGCCAACAGGGCCCCCTCAATCAGCCCCAGCATTTT. Translating gives CASSQQGPLNQPQHF.